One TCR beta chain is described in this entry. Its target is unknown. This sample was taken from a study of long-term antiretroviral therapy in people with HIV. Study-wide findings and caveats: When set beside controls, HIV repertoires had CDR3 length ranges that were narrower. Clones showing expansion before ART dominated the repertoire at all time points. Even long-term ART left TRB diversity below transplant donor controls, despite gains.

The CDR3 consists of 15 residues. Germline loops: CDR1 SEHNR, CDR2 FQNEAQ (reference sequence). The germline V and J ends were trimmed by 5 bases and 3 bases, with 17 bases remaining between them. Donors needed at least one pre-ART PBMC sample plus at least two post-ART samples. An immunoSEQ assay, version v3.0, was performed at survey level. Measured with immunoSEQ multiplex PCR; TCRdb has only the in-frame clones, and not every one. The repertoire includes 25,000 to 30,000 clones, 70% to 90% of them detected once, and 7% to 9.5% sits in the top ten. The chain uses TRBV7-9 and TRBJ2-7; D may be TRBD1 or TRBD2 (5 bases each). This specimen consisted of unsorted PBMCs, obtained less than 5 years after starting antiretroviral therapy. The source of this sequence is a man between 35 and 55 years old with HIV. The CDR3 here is CASSPPAGSNYEQYF. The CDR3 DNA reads TGTGCCAGCAGCCCGCCGGCAGGGAGTAACTACGAGCAGTACTTC. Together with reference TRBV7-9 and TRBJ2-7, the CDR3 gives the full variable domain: DTGVSQNPRHKITKRGQNVTFRCDPISEHNRLYWYRQTLGQGPEFLTYFQNEAQLEKSRLLSDRFSAERPKGSFSTLEIQRTEQGDSAMYLCASSPPAGSNYEQYFGPGTRLTVT.